This T cell receptor beta chain was sequenced in a study of blood T cell repertoires in COVID-19. This CDR3 region has 16 residues. The germline V gene has CDR1 SGHDN and CDR2 FVKESK. The germline V and J ends were trimmed by 1 base and 2 bases, with 15 bases remaining between them. TCRdb's copy holds only in-frame clones and misses some; the assay was immunoSEQ multiplex PCR. The sample holds more than 100,000 clones, 85% to 90% seen once. Sequences were obtained from peripheral blood. The sequence was collected from an elderly man with acute or convalescent COVID-19. This chain joins TRBV14 and TRBJ2-7, with D possibly being TRBD2 (6 bases). CDR3 in amino acids: CASSQGGGGFPYEQYF. The CDR3 DNA reads TGTGCCAGCAGCCAAGGCGGTGGAGGGTTCCCCTACGAGCAGTACTTC.